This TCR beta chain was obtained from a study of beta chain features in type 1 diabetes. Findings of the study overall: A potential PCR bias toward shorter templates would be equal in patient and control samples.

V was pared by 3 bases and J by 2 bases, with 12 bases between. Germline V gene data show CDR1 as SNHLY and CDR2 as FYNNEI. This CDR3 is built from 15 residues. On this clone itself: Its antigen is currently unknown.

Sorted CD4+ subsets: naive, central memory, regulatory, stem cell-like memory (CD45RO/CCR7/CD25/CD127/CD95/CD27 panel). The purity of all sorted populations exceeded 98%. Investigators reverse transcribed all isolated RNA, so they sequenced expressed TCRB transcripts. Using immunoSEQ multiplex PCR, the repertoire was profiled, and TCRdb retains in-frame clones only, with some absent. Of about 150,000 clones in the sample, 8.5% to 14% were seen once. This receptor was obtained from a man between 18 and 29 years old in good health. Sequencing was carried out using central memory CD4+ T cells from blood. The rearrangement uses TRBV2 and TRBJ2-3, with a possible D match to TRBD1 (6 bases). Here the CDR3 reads CASSDQGTLTDTQYF. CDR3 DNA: TGTGCCAGCAGTGACCAGGGGACCCTCACAGATACGCAGTATTTT.